What follows is one TCR beta chain and its context. This entry belongs to a study of blood T cell repertoires in COVID-19. Overall study: There were acute and convalescent COVID-19 samples, and they came from the United States, Italy and Spain. From T cells, B-cell-depleted T cells, or PBMCs came the material, which was cDNA or gDNA.

In the authors' workflow: Nucleated cell number was recorded as an estimate derived from reference gene primer amplification. Profiled with immunoSEQ multiplex PCR; TCRdb holds only in-frame clones, not every one. V and J calls and clone size follow that table, whereas D and trimming were derived from the DNA. The sample has around 330,000 clones, 70% to 90% seen once. Seattle-derived patients entered the study during active infection and were followed longitudinally. This CDR3 spans 13 amino acids. With 6 bases removed from V and 3 bases from J, the gap between germline ends came to 11 bases. The germline CDR1 and CDR2 sequences are MNHEY and SVGAGI.

Sequenced sample: peripheral blood. This TCR was recovered from a woman in her 30s with COVID-19, enrolled during active disease. V gene TRBV6-5 combines with J gene TRBJ1-2; unclear D gene. CDR3 amino acids: CASSLAKYYGYTF. The DNA for the CDR3 is TGTGCCAGCAGCCTGGCAAAGTACTATGGCTACACCTTC.